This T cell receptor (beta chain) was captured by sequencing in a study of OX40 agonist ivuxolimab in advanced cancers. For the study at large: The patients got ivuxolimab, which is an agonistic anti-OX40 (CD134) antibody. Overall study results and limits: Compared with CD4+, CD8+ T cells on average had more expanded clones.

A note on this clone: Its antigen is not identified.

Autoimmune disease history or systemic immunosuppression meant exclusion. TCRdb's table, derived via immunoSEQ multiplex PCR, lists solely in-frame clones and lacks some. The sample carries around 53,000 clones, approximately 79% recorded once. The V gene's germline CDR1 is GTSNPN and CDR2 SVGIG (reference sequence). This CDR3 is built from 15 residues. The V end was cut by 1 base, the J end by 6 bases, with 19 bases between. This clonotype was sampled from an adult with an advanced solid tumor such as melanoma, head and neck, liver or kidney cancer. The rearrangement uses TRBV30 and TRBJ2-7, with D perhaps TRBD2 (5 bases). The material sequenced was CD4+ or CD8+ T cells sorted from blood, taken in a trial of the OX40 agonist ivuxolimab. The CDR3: CAWSGALAPNSEQYF. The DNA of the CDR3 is TGTGCCTGGAGTGGGGCCCTAGCTCCAAACTCCGAGCAGTACTTC.